This record covers a single TCR beta chain. The treatment was: around 19 received Ad26.COV2.S at low or high dose, single or two shots; about 5 received placebo; per-sample allocation not given. At day 63 after the first vaccine or placebo injection, samples were drawn. Clones were sequenced by immunoSEQ multiplex PCR, and TCRdb holds only the in-frame ones, with some missing. Of approximately 400,000 clones listed, 70% to 90% are singletons. This specimen belongs to a study of Ad26.COV2.S vaccination and SARS-CoV-2 variants. Study details: Ad26.COV2.S given intramuscularly, once or twice 56 days apart.

The receptor's source is a person aged 18 to 65 who received the Ad26.COV2.S COVID-19 vaccine or a placebo. This material consisted of peripheral blood, taken in a trial of Ad26.COV2.S vaccine versus placebo.

CDR3 DNA sequence: TGTGCCAGCAGTTTAAACCTCGGGAGCTCCTACAATGAGCAGTTCTTC. Translated, it gives CASSLNLGSSYNEQFF. The V and J genes are TRBV28 and TRBJ2-1, with a possible D match to TRBD2 (6 bases). This CDR3 has 16 amino acids. V lost 2 bases to trimming and J lost 0 bases, with 11 bases between them. The V gene's germline CDR1 is MDHEN and CDR2 SYDVKM.